This TCR beta chain was sequenced in a study of T-cell memory formation after mild COVID-19. Using its own MiXCR run on the 5' RACE reads, TCRdb lists one record per CDR3 protein. Here the sample spans 250,000 to 350,000 distinct CDR3 sequences, 15% to 20% being singletons. The ends were cut back, 4 bases at V and 1 base at J, with 12 bases in the middle. There are 14 residues in the CDR3. Germline V gene lookup returns CDR1 SGHRS and CDR2 YFSETQ. This clonotype was counted between two and nine times. The sample consisted of PBMCs or a T cell subset sorted from them (not recorded which). This chain connects TRBV5-1 to TRBJ2-7, with D possibly matching TRBD1 (6 bases). This clonotype originated in a young man who had mild COVID-19 (a few samples of this study predate the infection). Cell type and time point are not known. The CDR3 reads CASSIRQDSYEQYF. In DNA form, the CDR3 reads TGCGCCAGCAGCATCCGACAGGATTCCTACGAGCAGTACTTC.